This T cell receptor beta chain was retrieved from a study of blood T cell repertoires in COVID-19 (dated by TCRdb to about 2020). Context from the whole study: The collaborator samples originated in the United States, Italy and Spain and spanned the acute and convalescent phases of COVID-19. Samples came from the ongoing ImmuneRACE study (first 160 participants) plus 1,254 subjects from 6 global collaborators. A de-identified subject ID, COVID-19 status, age in years and sex were almost always included in the sample metadata. Where available, HLA class I and class II types were obtained from metadata supplied by the sample provider rather than from assay-based typing. The repertoires were made available in a free public database intended to serve as a resource for research on the immune response to SARS-CoV-2. The dataset comprised deeply sampled blood TCRbeta repertoires from subjects exposed to, actively infected with, or recovered from COVID-19. The prospective study material was composed of cDNA or gDNA derived from T cells, B-cell-depleted T cells, or PBMCs. The paper's findings and limits, for the study overall: Clinical and demographic metadata were provided uncurated, with the amount varying by source and participant.

A remark on this clone: This receptor's antigen is unknown. Base-call qualities are not available, and no considerably larger clone is one nucleotide away.

The immunoSEQ Assay, a bias-controlled multiplex PCR, was used to amplify TCRbeta CDR3 regions from genomic DNA. Per the authors' processing: The number of nucleated cells in each sample was estimated from the amplification of reference gene primers within the assay. To quantify the absolute abundance of each unique TCRbeta CDR3 rearrangement, sequence reads were collapsed and filtered. For each sample, productive Simpson clonality was calculated as the square root of Simpson's diversity index over productive rearrangements. The immuneACCESS repertoire file appears here via TCRdb, limited to in-frame rearrangements. These files lack a portion of the clones; in checked studies, under half of the deficit traces to unresolved V genes, and the cause of the others is not known. V, J and clone size derive from that table, while D and trimming were established from the DNA sequence. The sample table holds fewer than 300,000 clones, of which 90% were seen once. In total, the top ten clones hold around 1.1% of the sample.

Participants in the prospective study were enrolled through a virtual design, were aged about 18 to 90 years, and lived in about two dozen United States geographic areas. Cohort assignment in the prospective study relied on participant-reported clinical history from a screening survey and a study questionnaire. For ImmuneRACE Cohort 3, a participant was defined as recovered based on two consecutive negative NP/OP PCR tests, clearance by a healthcare professional, or resolution of symptoms. In the prospective study, whole blood, serum and a nasopharyngeal or oropharyngeal swab were collected from each participant by mobile phlebotomists. Prospective study participants could optionally give additional blood draws and questionnaires over an approximately 2-month period. Before DNA extraction, prospective study blood samples were shipped either frozen or at room temperature. CDR1 and CDR2, per the germline V gene, are SGHTA and FQGTGA. Deletion took 5 bases off V and 0 bases off J, with a span of 10 bases between the germline ends. Taken from cysteine to phenylalanine, the CDR3 has 15 residues. The sequence is cut down to CDR3 DNA, 45 bases in frame from base 1.

This sequence originates from a woman in her twenties or thirties who had recovered from COVID-19. The chain employs TRBV7-3 and TRBJ2-2; a tentative D call is TRBD2 (6 bases match). The sample comprised PBMCs or T cells enriched from blood (not recorded which). Here is the DNA: TGTGCCAGCAGCGGGCCGGGGGCGAACACCGGGGAGCTGTTTTTT. Its amino acids are CASSGPGANTGELFF.